The 3 T cell receptor beta chains below come from one sample, sequenced in a study of radiation and T cells in renal cell carcinoma. Time point here: baseline pretreatment blood. Treatment reported: 15 Gy SBRT to primary tumor, nephrectomy 4 weeks later. Measured with immunoSEQ multiplex PCR; TCRdb has only the in-frame clones, and not every one. The sample yields approximately 140,000 clones, 88% seen once. The sample consisted of blood, taken from a patient whose treatment included radiotherapy and nephrectomy. These receptors all come from a woman aged 70-85 years with renal cell carcinoma.

V usage is TRBV5-1 and J usage is TRBJ2-2; 12 bases match TRBD2. This CDR3 is built from 18 residues. Trimming at V came to 3 bases and at J to 3 bases, leaving 9 bases not matched to a gene. CDR1 is SGHRS, CDR2 YFSETQ, per germline. The DNA of the CDR3 is TGCGCCAGCAGCTCTGGACTAGCGGGGAGAAGGTACACCGGGGAGCTGTTTTTT. Its translation is CASSSGLAGRRYTGELFF.

The CDR3: CASSLGRKTEYF. CDR3 DNA: TGTGCCAGCAGTTTGGGCAGGAAAACCGAGTACTTC. The chain uses TRBV28 and TRBJ2-4; no definite D call. Trimming took off 3 bases at V and 14 bases at J, with 14 bases between the two ends. The CDR3 contains 12 residues. Germline-derived CDR1 and CDR2 are MDHEN and SYDVKM. Using reference TRBV28 and TRBJ2-4 for the parts outside the CDR3, the full variable domain is DVKVTQSSRYLVKRTGEKVFLECVQDMDHENMFWYRQDPGLGLRLIYFSYDVKMKEKGDIPEGYSVSREKKERFSLILESASTNQTSMYLCASSLGRKTEYFGAGTRLSVL.

As regards this clone: Compared with germline, one end of the junction differs, possibly owing to a read error. V and J are TRBV7-7 and TRBJ2-7; 10 bases fit TRBD1. The CDR3 has 15 residues. From germline, CDR1 is SSHAT and CDR2 FNYEAQ (reference sequence). The CDR3 protein is CASSVQTGGNYEQYF. CDR3 coding DNA: TGTGCTAGCAGCGTCCAGACAGGGGGCAACTACGAGCAGTACTTC.